A single T cell receptor (beta chain) is shown here with its context. The data derive from a study of blood T cell repertoires in COVID-19. The cohort comprised adults aged about 18 to 100 years residing in approximately 25 US areas. Grouping used clinical history reported by participants in a survey and questionnaire. Two negative PCRs, clearance, or symptom resolution characterized the recovered Cohort 3 donors. In the original processing: Quantification of nucleated cells was approximated via reference gene primer amplification. Assay used: immunoSEQ multiplex PCR; TCRdb lists only in-frame clones, some missing. V, J and clone size are taken as reported in that table, and D and trimming were inferred from the DNA itself. The sample lists 390,000 or so clones, about 87% occurring once. The germline V and J ends were trimmed by 8 bases and 2 bases, with 21 bases remaining between them. The germline V gene has CDR1 SNHLY and CDR2 FYNNEI. The CDR3 consists of 16 residues.

This clonotype was obtained from a woman in her forties or fifties who had recovered from COVID-19. The gene calls are TRBV2 and TRBJ1-2, with D perhaps matching TRBD1 (6 bases). Sequences were obtained from PBMCs or T cells enriched from blood (not recorded which). The CDR3 spells CASFTFDGQLNYGYTF. CDR3 bases: TGTGCCAGCTTTACTTTCGACGGACAGCTCAACTATGGCTACACCTTC.